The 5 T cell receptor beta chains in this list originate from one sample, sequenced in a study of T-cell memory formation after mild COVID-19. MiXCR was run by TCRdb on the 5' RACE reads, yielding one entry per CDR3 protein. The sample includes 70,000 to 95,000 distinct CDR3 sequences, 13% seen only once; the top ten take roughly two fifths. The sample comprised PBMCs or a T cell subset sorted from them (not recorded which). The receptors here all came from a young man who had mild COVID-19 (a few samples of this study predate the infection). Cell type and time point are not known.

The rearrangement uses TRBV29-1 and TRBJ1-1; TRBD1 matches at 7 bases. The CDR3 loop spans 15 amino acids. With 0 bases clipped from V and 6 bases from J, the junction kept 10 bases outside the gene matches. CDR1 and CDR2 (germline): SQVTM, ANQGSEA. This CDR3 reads CSVEDLETGRSEAFF. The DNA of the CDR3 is TGCAGCGTTGAAGATCTTGAGACAGGGAGGTCTGAAGCTTTCTTT.

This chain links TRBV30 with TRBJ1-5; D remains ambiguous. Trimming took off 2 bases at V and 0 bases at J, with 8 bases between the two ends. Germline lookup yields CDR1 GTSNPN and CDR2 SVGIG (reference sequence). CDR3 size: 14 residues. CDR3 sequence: CAWSPHISNQPQHF. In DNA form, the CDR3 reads TGTGCCTGGAGTCCCCACATTAGCAATCAGCCCCAGCATTTT.

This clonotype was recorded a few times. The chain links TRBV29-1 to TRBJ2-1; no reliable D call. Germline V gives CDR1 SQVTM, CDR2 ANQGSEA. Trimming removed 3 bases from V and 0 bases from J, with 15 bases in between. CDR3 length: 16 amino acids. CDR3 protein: CSVDGRVSRSYNEQFF. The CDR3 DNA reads TGCAGCGTTGATGGTCGGGTATCTCGCTCCTACAATGAGCAGTTCTTC.

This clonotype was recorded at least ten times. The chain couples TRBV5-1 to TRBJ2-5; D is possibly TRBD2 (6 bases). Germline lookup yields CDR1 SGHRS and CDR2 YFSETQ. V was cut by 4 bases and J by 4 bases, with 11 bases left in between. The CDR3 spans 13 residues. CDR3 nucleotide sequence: TGCGCCAGCAGCCCGGTGGGAGGAGAGACCCAGTACTTC. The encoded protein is CASSPVGGETQYF.

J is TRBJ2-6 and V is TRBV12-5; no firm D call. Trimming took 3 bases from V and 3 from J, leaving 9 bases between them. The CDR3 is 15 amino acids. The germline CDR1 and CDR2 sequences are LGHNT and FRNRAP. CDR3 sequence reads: CASGFRRLGANVLTF. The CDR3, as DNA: TGTGCTAGTGGTTTCCGCAGGCTTGGGGCCAACGTCCTGACTTTC.